The clone carrying this T cell receptor (beta chain) was observed a few times. The table came from immunoSEQ multiplex PCR; TCRdb's copy has only in-frame clones and leaves some out. The sample carries fewer than 80,000 clones, 74% recorded once. Trimming removed 5 bases from V and 9 bases from J; junction bases left unmatched: 10. This CDR3 has 13 residues. The germline gives CDR1 SGHVS, CDR2 FQNEAQ. The data originate from a study of blood T cell repertoires in COVID-19. The chain links TRBV7-8 to TRBJ2-7; 7 nucleotides match TRBD1. This clonotype was obtained from a woman aged 80 or older with acute or convalescent COVID-19. The sample was peripheral blood. As DNA, the CDR3 is TGTGCCAGCAGCCTAGGACAGGCCAGGGGGCAGTACTTC. It codes for CASSLGQARGQYF.